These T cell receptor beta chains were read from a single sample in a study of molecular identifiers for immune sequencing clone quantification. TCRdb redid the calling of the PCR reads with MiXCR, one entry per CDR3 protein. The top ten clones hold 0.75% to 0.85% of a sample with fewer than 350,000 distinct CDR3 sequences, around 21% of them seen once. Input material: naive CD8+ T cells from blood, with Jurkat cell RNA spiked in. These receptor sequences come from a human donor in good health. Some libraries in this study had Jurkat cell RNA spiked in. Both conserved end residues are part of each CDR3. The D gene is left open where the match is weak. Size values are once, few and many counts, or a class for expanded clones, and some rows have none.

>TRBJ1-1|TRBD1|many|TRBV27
CASSLQGLATEAFF
TGTGCCAGCAGTCTACAGGGGTTAGCCACTGAAGCTTTCTTT
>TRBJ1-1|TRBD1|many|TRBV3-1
CASSSGFGTGAIDTEAFF
TGTGCCAGCAGCTCCGGGTTTGGGACAGGGGCGATAGACACTGAAGCTTTCTTT
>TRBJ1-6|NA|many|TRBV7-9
CASKTGTFDNSPLHF
TGTGCCAGCAAAACGGGGACATTCGATAATTCACCCCTCCACTTT
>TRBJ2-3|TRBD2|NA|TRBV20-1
CGARPTSGGMVSDTQYF
TGCGGTGCTAGACCAACTAGCGGGGGGATGGTGTCAGATACGCAGTATTTT
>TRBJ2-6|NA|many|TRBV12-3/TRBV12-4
CASSFRGQWGSSGANVLTF
TGTGCCAGCAGTTTCAGGGGCCAATGGGGAAGCTCTGGGGCCAACGTCCTGACTTTC
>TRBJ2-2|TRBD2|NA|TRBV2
CASSEYLAGVDAGELVF
TGTGCCAGCAGCGAATATTTAGCGGGAGTTGACGCCGGGGAGCTGGTTTTT
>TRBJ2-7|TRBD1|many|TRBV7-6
CASSENPSRDRSGEQYF
TGTGCCAGCAGCGAAAATCCCTCCCGGGACAGGAGTGGCGAGCAGTACTTC
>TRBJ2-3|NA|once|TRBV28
CASSLEGGELTDTQYF
TGTGCCAGCAGTTTAGAGGGGGGGGAACTCACAGATACGCAGTATTTT
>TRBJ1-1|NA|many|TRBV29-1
CSVELSNSWGRNTEAFF
TGCAGCGTTGAACTTTCTAACTCGTGGGGGCGGAACACTGAAGCTTTCTTT
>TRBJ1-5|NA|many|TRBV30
CAWSSGVGNQPQHF
TGTGCCTGGAGTTCAGGGGTGGGCAATCAGCCCCAGCATTTT
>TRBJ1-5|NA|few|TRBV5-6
CASSLVMAEPQHF
TGTGCCAGCAGCTTGGTTATGGCTGAGCCCCAGCATTTT
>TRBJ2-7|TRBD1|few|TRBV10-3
CAISESGQGVIYEQYF
TGTGCCATCAGTGAGTCTGGGCAGGGGGTAATCTACGAGCAGTACTTC
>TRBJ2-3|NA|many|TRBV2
CASSGDFMSTDTQYF
TGTGCCAGCAGTGGGGACTTTATGAGCACAGATACGCAGTATTTT
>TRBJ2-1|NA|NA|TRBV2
CASSVDREGYNEQFF
TGTGCCAGCAGTGTCGACAGAGAGGGTTACAATGAGCAGTTCTTC
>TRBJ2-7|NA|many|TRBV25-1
CASSLQDPYEQYF
TGTGCCAGCAGTCTGCAGGACCCCTACGAGCAGTACTTC
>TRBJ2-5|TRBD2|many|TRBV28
CASSFRLAGFQETQYF
TGTGCCAGCAGTTTTAGGCTAGCGGGATTTCAAGAGACCCAGTACTTC
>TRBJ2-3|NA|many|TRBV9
CASSVGLAPDTQYF
TGTGCCAGCAGCGTAGGGCTAGCTCCAGATACGCAGTATTTT
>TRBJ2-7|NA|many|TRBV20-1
CSARATLVQSSYEQYF
TGCAGTGCTAGAGCTACCCTAGTACAGAGCTCCTACGAGCAGTACTTC
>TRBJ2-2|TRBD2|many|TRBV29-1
CSVSSGRVNTGELFF
TGCAGCGTTTCCAGCGGGAGGGTGAACACCGGGGAGCTGTTTTTT
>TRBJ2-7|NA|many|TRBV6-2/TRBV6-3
CASSYIFAGEQYF
TGTGCCAGCAGTTACATTTTCGCGGGGGAGCAGTACTTC
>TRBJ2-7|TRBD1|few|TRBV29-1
CSAVPGQGHCEQYF
TGCAGCGCCGTCCCGGGACAGGGACACTGCGAGCAGTACTTC
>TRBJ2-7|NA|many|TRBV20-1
CSATLDRRTYEQYF
TGCAGTGCGACTCTTGACAGGAGGACCTACGAGCAGTACTTC
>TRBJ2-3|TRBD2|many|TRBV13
CASSPLLAGDEDTQYF
TGTGCCAGCAGCCCATTACTAGCGGGAGATGAAGATACGCAGTATTTT
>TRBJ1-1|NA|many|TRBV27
CASSLQGGRTEAFF
TGTGCCAGCAGTTTACAGGGAGGACGTACTGAAGCTTTCTTT
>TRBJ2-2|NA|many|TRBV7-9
CASRPAGELFF
TGTGCCAGCAGGCCGGCCGGGGAGCTGTTTTTT
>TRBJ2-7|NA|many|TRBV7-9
CASSSGTDLYEQYF
TGTGCCAGCAGTTCCGGGACGGACCTCTACGAGCAGTACTTC
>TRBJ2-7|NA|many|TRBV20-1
CSASSLVTYEQYF
TGCAGTGCTAGTTCCCTCGTTACCTACGAGCAGTACTTC
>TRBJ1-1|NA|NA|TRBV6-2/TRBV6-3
CASSYQDPFPGTEAFF
TGTGCCAGCAGTTACCAGGACCCTTTCCCCGGCACTGAAGCTTTCTTT
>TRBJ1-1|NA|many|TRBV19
CASSIEGLNTEAFF
TGTGCCAGTAGTATCGAGGGATTGAACACTGAAGCTTTCTTT
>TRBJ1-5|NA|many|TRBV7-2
CASSFPSGQPQHF
TGTGCCAGCAGCTTCCCCTCGGGGCAGCCCCAGCATTTT
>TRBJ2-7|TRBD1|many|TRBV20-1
CSARSARGSHEQYF
TGCAGTGCTAGATCCGCCAGGGGGAGTCACGAGCAGTACTTC